The present TCR beta chain was sequenced within a study of cytomegalovirus exposure and HLA in healthy donors. Overall study results and limits: Cytomegalovirus-associated status was assigned to some 160 TCR beta chains. In a later analysis, most CMV-associated TCR beta chains appeared HLA-restricted. Presence/absence analyses rested on an assumption that sequencing depth was roughly uniform across donors. In an earlier analysis, productive rearrangement rates for most beta V segments clustered near 90% or 30%.

The CDR3 sequence is 16 residues long. Per the germline V gene, CDR1 is SGHTS and CDR2 is YDEGEE. Trimming took 1 base from V and 3 from J, leaving 17 bases between them. Amplification used 60 Vbeta primers and 13 Jbeta primers. The repertoire was sequenced with immunoSEQ multiplex PCR; TCRdb's copy has only in-frame clones and lacks some. The sample consists of about 130,000 clones, roughly 82% of them appearing once. About this clone itself: What it binds is unknown.

The chain links TRBV5-8 to TRBJ2-7, with D possibly matching TRBD2 (5 bases). Sequenced input: PBMCs. The TCR comes from a boy under 18 in good health and CMV-seronegative. CDR3: CASSLWPTPGNYEQYF. In DNA form, the CDR3 reads TGTGCCAGCAGCTTGTGGCCCACCCCCGGGAACTACGAGCAGTACTTC.